The clone carrying this TCR beta chain was seen many times. Its specificity is not known. The record originates from a study of CD8 T cells in ankylosing spondylitis. Study conclusions and caveats: There was a TCR beta motif, made of roughly eight highly homologous variants, that appeared characteristic of ankylosing spondylitis blood. As for the disease-linked clones, they showed a CD8+ phenotype and occurred at relatively low frequencies in peripheral blood.

V was trimmed by 4 bases and J by 0 bases, leaving 11 bases between them. The CDR3 loop spans 15 amino acids. Germline CDR1 reads SGHTS; CDR2 reads YDEGEE. Quantitative 5'-RACE was performed with molecular barcodes, and it yielded the TCR beta libraries. TCRdb re-derived calls from the 5' RACE reads in MiXCR, one entry per CDR3 protein. This table has 200,000 to 250,000 distinct CDR3 sequences, just under 7.5% appearing once. The chain combines TRBV5-8 with TRBJ2-1, with D possibly being TRBD2 (6 bases). This sequence originates from a male donor with ankylosing spondylitis. Sequencing was carried out using blood, either unsorted or a sorted T cell fraction (not recorded which). The CDR3 nucleotides are TGTGCCAGCAGCCGCGGGGTTAGCTCCTACAATGAGCAGTTCTTC. It codes for CASSRGVSSYNEQFF.